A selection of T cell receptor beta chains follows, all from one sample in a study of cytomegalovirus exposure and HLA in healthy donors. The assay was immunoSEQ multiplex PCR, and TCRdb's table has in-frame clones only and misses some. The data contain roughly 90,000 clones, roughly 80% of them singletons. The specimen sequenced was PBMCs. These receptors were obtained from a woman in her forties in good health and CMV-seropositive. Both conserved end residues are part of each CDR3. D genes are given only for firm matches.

CASSSLGIPNEKLFF | TGTGCCAGCAGCTCCCTCGGGATCCCTAATGAAAAACTGTTTTTT | - | TRBJ1-4 | TRBV2
CASSQGTGGPGELFF | TGCGCCAGCAGCCAGGGGACAGGGGGTCCCGGGGAGCTGTTTTTT | TRBD1 | TRBJ2-2 | TRBV4-3
CASSLAWNTEAFF | TGTGCCAGCAGCTTGGCTTGGAACACTGAAGCTTTCTTT | - | TRBJ1-1 | TRBV11-3
CASGQSRGNQPQHF | TGTGCCAGCGGACAGTCTCGCGGCAATCAGCCCCAGCATTTT | - | TRBJ1-5 | TRBV6-5
CASRKGGARQETQYF | TGTGCCAGCAGGAAGGGGGGGGCCCGCCAAGAGACCCAGTACTTC | - | TRBJ2-5 | TRBV27
CASSPGTGTGEQYF | TGTGCCAGCAGTCCCGGGACAGGGACGGGGGAGCAGTACTTC | TRBD1 | TRBJ2-7 | TRBV7-9
CAWRPPGLATDEQFF | TGTGCCTGGAGGCCCCCAGGGCTAGCGACGGATGAGCAGTTCTTC | - | TRBJ2-1 | TRBV30
CAISAGTSPGELFF | TGTGCCATCAGTGCTGGAACTAGCCCCGGGGAGCTGTTTTTT | - | TRBJ2-2 | TRBV10-3
CASSQAGGTYEQYF | TGTGCCAGTAGTCAAGCGGGAGGCACCTACGAGCAGTACTTC | TRBD2 | TRBJ2-7 | TRBV19
CASSSGQEGEKLFF | TGTGCCAGCAGCTCCGGACAGGAGGGTGAAAAACTGTTTTTT | TRBD1 | TRBJ1-4 | TRBV5-4